A single sample gave rise to the 5 T cell receptor beta chains below, sequenced in a study of blood T cell repertoires in COVID-19 (dated by TCRdb to 2020 to 2022). The library was built by means of the immunoSEQ multiplex PCR assay. Drawn from immuneACCESS, this table holds only the in-frame rearrangements with V and J called that TCRdb kept. Clones are partly lost; checked studies trace under half to an unresolved V gene and leave the rest unexplained. In all, the sample holds approximately 230,000 clones, and approximately 83% of those were seen once. The ten largest clones take up about 8.1% of the sample. The sequencing sample was made of peripheral blood. These receptors all stem from an elderly man with acute or convalescent COVID-19.

CDR3 in amino acids: CAWSRSRGNSPLHF. CDR3 in DNA: TGTGCCTGGAGTCGTTCCAGGGGTAATTCACCCCTCCACTTT. The chain couples TRBV30 to TRBJ1-6; a possible D gene is TRBD1 (6 bases). V dropped 2 bases and J dropped 6 bases, with 11 bases sitting between them. CDR1 and CDR2 (germline): GTSNPN, SVGIG (reference sequence). The CDR3 has 14 amino acids.

This clone was detected a few times. V is TRBV5-1 and J is TRBJ2-2; TRBD1 aligns across 7 bases. After removal of 0 bases from V and 1 base from J, the junction contained 6 bases not matched to a gene. This CDR3 region has 17 residues. Germline assignment: CDR1 SGHRS and CDR2 YFSETQ. CDR3 sequence: CASSLAHRTGNTGELFF. CDR3 bases: TGCGCCAGCAGCTTGGCCCATAGGACAGGGAACACCGGGGAGCTGTTTTTT.

This sequence joins TRBV18 and TRBJ1-1, with TRBD1 as a possible D gene (5 bases). The CDR3 is 14 residues long. Germline CDR1 is KGHSH and CDR2 is LQKENI. With 1 base removed from V and 4 bases from J, the gap between germline ends came to 10 bases. The CDR3 is CASSPQGLSTEAFF. In nucleotides, the CDR3 is TGTGCCAGCTCACCACAGGGGTTGAGCACTGAAGCTTTCTTT.

This clone was seen a single time. The V and J genes are TRBV7-2 and TRBJ1-3; no clear D gene. The CDR3 contains 12 residues. Per the germline V gene, CDR1 is SGHTA and CDR2 is FQGNSA. The germline V and J ends were trimmed by 5 bases and 7 bases, with 9 bases remaining between them. CDR3 DNA sequence: TGTGCCAGCAGCCGGACGGGGAACACCATATATTTT. It specifies CASSRTGNTIYF.

The rearrangement links TRBV19 to TRBJ1-2; 9 nucleotides align to TRBD1. This CDR3 contains 15 residues. The germline V gene has CDR1 LNHDA and CDR2 SQIVND (reference sequence). Trimming removed 7 bases from V and 4 bases from J; junction bases left unmatched: 10. The CDR3, as DNA: TGTGCCAGTATCGACAGAGGGACAGGGACCTATGGCTACACCTTC. It translates to CASIDRGTGTYGYTF.